This TCR beta chain was found in a study of T cell repertoires in cytomegalovirus infection. The overall study: Matching HLA type and CMV infection were both indicated by public TCR beta signatures.

One entry per CDR3 protein results from TCRdb running MiXCR on the reads. Of 830,000 or so distinct CDR3 sequences listed, around a third are singletons. V dropped 1 base and J dropped 10 bases, with 2 bases sitting between them. This CDR3 has 11 amino acids. In germline, CDR1 is SGHTA, CDR2 FQGNSA. General study results and limits: In two of eight donors, the top clonotype was HLA-C-restricted CMV-specific.

This clonotype was counted ten times or more. The antigen is unknown. This chain connects TRBV7-2 to TRBJ1-6; D remains unclear. Material: cultured CD8+ T cells from PBMCs, obtained from culture after CMV antigen stimulation. The TCR originated in a human donor in good health (CMV status not recorded). Some clones in this sample may be carry-over from other donors' samples. The CDR3 is CASSLESPLHF. CDR3 DNA: TGTGCCAGCAGCTTAGAATCACCCCTCCACTTT.